This T cell receptor (beta chain) was documented in a study of blood T cells in healthy people across ages. Study results and limitations: Naive CD4+ cells and diversity were both higher in long-lived donors than in aged donors.

Every participating donor contributed 8.5 to 10 milliliters of peripheral blood through a draw. The CDR3 runs to 15 residues. CDR1 DFQATT and CDR2 SNEGSKA come from the germline V gene (reference sequence). V shed 1 base and J 6 bases; nucleotides not matched to a gene: 10. Through a sample-barcoded 5' primer and a J-beta primer mix, a second PCR was run for roughly 7 to 11 cycles. Template switching added a 12-random-nucleotide identifier to every cDNA molecule. TCRdb called the 5' RACE reads again in MiXCR, with one record for every CDR3 protein. Among around 400,000 distinct CDR3 sequences listed, over 45% were seen once. This clonotype was counted ten times or more. Its antigen is still unknown.

The receptor was derived from a man in his 60s in good health. The material sequenced was blood. The gene calls are TRBV20-1 and TRBJ2-3; 7 bases map to TRBD2. The chain's CDR3 is CSARGLAEGGDTQYF. For the CDR3, the DNA is TGCAGTGCTAGAGGGCTAGCGGAGGGTGGGGATACGCAGTATTTT.